Below, 23 T cell receptor beta chains from the same sample are listed, as sequenced in a study of T cell responses to AZD1222 COVID-19 vaccine. TCRdb keeps only in-frame clones here, not all; method: immunoSEQ multiplex PCR. The top ten hold 1.6% of the sample, which has 150,000 to 200,000 clones, roughly 92% seen once. Source: peripheral blood, taken on day 0 of AZD1222 vaccination. All receptors come from an adult in good health.

The rearrangement joins TRBV4-2 to TRBJ2-7; D might be TRBD2 (6 bases). Germline-derived CDR1 and CDR2 are LGHNA and YNFKEQ. The V end lost 1 base, the J end lost 0 bases, and 13 bases lay between the germline ends. The CDR3 totals 16 residues. This CDR3 reads CASSQGSGGVSYEQYF. The CDR3 nucleotides read TGTGCCAGCAGCCAAGGATCCGGAGGGGTCTCCTACGAGCAGTACTTC.

The rearrangement uses TRBV4-3 and TRBJ1-5; no definite D call. CDR3 length equals 14 residues. Germline V gene sequence: CDR1 LGHNA, CDR2 YSLEER. Trimming removed 4 bases at V and 0 bases at J, with 7 bases between. CDR3 nucleotides: TGCGCCAGCAGCCGAGATTATAGCAATCAGCCCCAGCATTTT. It yields the protein CASSRDYSNQPQHF.

The chain carries TRBV5-6 and TRBJ1-3; D not resolved. Trimming pared 1 base from V and 2 bases from J, leaving 7 bases between. CDR3 length: 14 amino acids. CDR1 and CDR2 (germline): SGHDT, YYEEEE. This CDR3 reads CASSLLGTGNTIYF. For the CDR3, the DNA is TGTGCCAGCAGCTTGTTAGGGACTGGAAACACCATATATTTT.

The rearrangement joins TRBV25-1 to TRBJ2-7, with TRBD1 identical over 7 bases. Germline V CDR1 and CDR2: MGHDK, SYGVNS. Trimming cost V 1 base and J 2 bases; bases outside gene matches: 8. This CDR3 region has 16 residues. CDR3 sequence: CASSEWPEGGAYEQYF. Here the CDR3 DNA reads TGTGCCAGCAGTGAATGGCCTGAAGGGGGCGCCTACGAGCAGTACTTC.

This clone has only one observation. The chain joins TRBV2 to TRBJ2-3; 12 bases agree with TRBD2. This CDR3 contains 16 residues. V trimming: 10 bases; J trimming: 6 bases; junction bases outside the gene matches: 14. CDR1 and CDR2 (germline): SNHLY, FYNNEI. The chain's CDR3 is CANLRTSGTKGDTQYF. In DNA form, the CDR3 reads TGTGCCAACCTAAGGACTAGCGGGACCAAAGGGGATACGCAGTATTTT. Variable domain in full (rest from reference TRBV2 and TRBJ2-3): EPEVTQTPSHQVTQMGQEVILRCVPISNHLYFYWYRQILGQKVEFLVSFYNNEISEKSEIFDDQFSVERPDGSNFTLKIRSTKLEDSAMYFCANLRTSGTKGDTQYFGPGTRLTVL.

In DNA form, the CDR3 reads TGTGCCACCAGTGATTTGTGTCGGACAAATAATTCACCCCTCCACTTT. Residues: CATSDLCRTNNSPLHF. J is TRBJ1-6 and V is TRBV24-1; maybe TRBD1 (5 bases). The CDR3 length is 16 residues. The V end was cut by 0 bases, the J end by 5 bases, with 10 bases between. Germline V gene data show CDR1 as KGHDR and CDR2 as SFDVKD.

The chain joins TRBV4-2 to TRBJ1-2; D call uncertain. The germline V gene has CDR1 LGHNA and CDR2 YNFKEQ. V lost 0 bases to trimming and J lost 3 bases, with 11 bases between them. The CDR3 length is 15 residues. The CDR3 coding sequence is TGTGCCAGCAGCCAAGATCACCCATGGGACTATGGCTACACCTTC. This sequence encodes CASSQDHPWDYGYTF.

This clone is a singleton in its sample. The chain employs TRBV7-9 and TRBJ1-1; the match to TRBD1 covers 10 bases. From germline, CDR1 is SEHNR and CDR2 FQNEAQ (reference sequence). This CDR3 comprises 14 residues. V shed 5 bases, J shed 6 bases, and the junction held 6 bases outside the gene matches. CDR3 bases: TGTGCCAGCAGCCGCCGGGACAGGGGCCCTGAAGCTTTCTTT. Its protein product is CASSRRDRGPEAFF.

The sample holds one count of this clone. The chain joins TRBV12-3 or TRBV12-4 to TRBJ2-7; D not certain. The CDR3 sequence is 13 residues long. V shed 6 bases and J shed 5 bases, with 14 bases lying between them. CDR3 sequence reads: CASRNSPGDEQYF. CDR3 DNA sequence: TGTGCCAGCAGAAATTCACCCGGTGACGAGCAGTACTTC.

The rearrangement uses TRBV7-9 and TRBJ1-1; D not certain. The CDR3 loop spans 17 amino acids. Germline V gene data show CDR1 as SEHNR and CDR2 as FQNEAQ (reference sequence). V was shortened by 1 base and J by 3 bases, with 18 bases between the two germline ends. Written as DNA, the CDR3 is TGTGCCAGCAGCTTAGACCGCTGGGGTAGCCAAGACACTGAAGCTTTCTTT. Its protein product is CASSLDRWGSQDTEAFF.

The chain recombines TRBV18 with TRBJ1-5; 8 positions agree with TRBD1. There are 15 residues in the CDR3. The junction had 11 bases not matched to a gene; V was cut back by 5 bases and J by 8 bases. The V gene's germline CDR1 is KGHSH and CDR2 LQKENI. The CDR3: CASSETGTGSEPQHF. The CDR3 DNA follows: TGTGCCAGCTCAGAGACCGGGACAGGAAGTGAGCCCCAGCATTTT.

The chain combines TRBV19 with TRBJ1-5; D is unclear. The CDR3 is 14 amino acids. Looked up from germline, CDR1 is LNHDA and CDR2 is SQIVND (reference sequence). V gave up 0 bases and J gave up 7 bases, with 10 bases separating them. This CDR3 is CASSIDPGYQPQHF. In DNA form, the CDR3 reads TGTGCCAGTAGTATAGATCCAGGCTACCAGCCCCAGCATTTT.

This chain uses TRBV6-2 or TRBV6-3 with TRBJ2-7, with unresolved D. This CDR3 has 15 residues. Trimming shortened V by 0 bases and J by 3 bases, and 12 bases separated the two germline ends. Germline loops: CDR1 MNHEY, CDR2 SVGEGT. CDR3 in amino acids: CASSYSSTRIYEQYF. In nucleotides, the CDR3 is TGTGCCAGCAGTTACTCGTCTACCAGGATCTACGAGCAGTACTTC.

This chain uses TRBV10-2 with TRBJ2-7; 8 positions agree with TRBD2. This CDR3 has 15 amino acids. V shed 6 bases, J shed 1 base, and the junction held 8 bases outside the gene matches. Per the germline V gene, CDR1 is WSHSY and CDR2 is SAAADI. The CDR3 sequence: CASRPAGAGSYEQYF. The DNA of the CDR3 is TGCGCCAGCAGACCAGCGGGAGCCGGGTCCTACGAGCAGTACTTC.

This clone was picked up a small number of times. The chain carries TRBV29-1 and TRBJ2-1; the D is unclear. V was clipped by 2 bases and J by 4 bases, with 0 bases between them. Germline V gene data show CDR1 as SQVTM and CDR2 as ANQGSEA. This CDR3 spans 10 amino acids. The DNA of the CDR3 is TGCAGCGTTGAATACAATGAGCAGTTCTTC. Its translation is CSVEYNEQFF.

The chain combines TRBV15 with TRBJ1-3; 11 bases are shared with TRBD1. Trimming removed 3 bases from V and 4 bases from J; junction bases left unmatched: 5. Per germline, CDR1 LNHNV and CDR2 YYDKDF (reference sequence). The length of the CDR3 is 16 residues. The CDR3 DNA sequence: TGTGCCACCAGCAGTCGGACAGGGGGCAAAGGAAACACCATATATTTT. Translating gives CATSSRTGGKGNTIYF.

The rearrangement uses TRBV6-5 and TRBJ2-1; TRBD1 might be the D (5 bases). Trimming pared 5 bases from V and 4 bases from J, leaving 9 bases between. The CDR3 has 13 residues. Per the germline V gene, CDR1 is MNHEY and CDR2 is SVGAGI. CDR3: CASSKQVYNEQFF. The CDR3 DNA reads as TGTGCCAGCAGTAAACAGGTTTACAATGAGCAGTTCTTC.

The V call is TRBV27, the J call TRBJ1-6, with D perhaps TRBD1 (5 bases). Trimming removed 6 bases at V and 2 bases at J, with 14 bases between. Germline-derived CDR1 and CDR2 are MNHEY and SMNVEV (reference sequence). The CDR3 has 16 residues. The CDR3: CASRKVGGAYNSPLHF. The CDR3 coding sequence is TGTGCCAGCAGGAAAGTGGGAGGGGCCTATAATTCACCCCTCCACTTT.

This sequence joins TRBV27 and TRBJ1-1; 7 bases map to TRBD1. V was clipped by 8 bases and J by 4 bases; unmatched bases: 13. The V gene's germline CDR1 is MNHEY and CDR2 SMNVEV (reference sequence). The CDR3 covers 15 residues. CDR3 region: CASHEGARATTEAFF. The CDR3 nucleotides read TGTGCCAGCCACGAGGGGGCGAGGGCAACCACTGAAGCTTTCTTT.

The V call is TRBV20-1, the J call TRBJ2-5; D gene uncertain. Trimming took 3 bases from V and 2 from J, leaving 4 bases between them. The CDR3 contains 11 residues. Germline CDR1 DFQATT, CDR2 SNEGSKA (reference sequence). DNA for the CDR3: TGCAGTGCTAGTTTTCAAGAGACCCAGTACTTC. It yields the protein CSASFQETQYF.

This clone showed up just once. The chain joins TRBV6-5 to TRBJ1-2; 7 bases fit TRBD1. CDR3 length: 15 amino acids. Germline V gene data show CDR1 as MNHEY and CDR2 as SVGAGI. Trimming took 0 bases from V and 4 from J; bases not matched to a gene: 5. The CDR3 bases are TGTGCCAGCAGTTACTCGCAGGGGGGCGGCTATGGCTACACCTTC. Encoded protein: CASSYSQGGGYGYTF.

The chain carries TRBV6-1 and TRBJ2-1; 7 positions agree with TRBD2. V was pared by 0 bases and J by 6 bases, with 14 bases of the junction left unmatched. The CDR3 loop spans 18 amino acids. CDR1 and CDR2 from the germline V gene are MNHNS and SASEGT. The CDR3 is CASSEAGGGSGSGNEQFF. CDR3 DNA sequence: TGTGCCAGCAGTGAAGCGGGAGGCGGGAGTGGGTCGGGCAATGAGCAGTTCTTC.

This clone appeared a single time. The chain joins TRBV20-1 to TRBJ2-7; unclear D gene. Germline CDR1 and CDR2: DFQATT and SNEGSKA (reference sequence). Trimming shortened V by 3 bases and J by 6 bases, and 15 bases separated the two germline ends. The CDR3 contains 13 residues. This chain's CDR3 is CSASYGPWGEQYF. The CDR3 DNA sequence: TGCAGTGCTAGTTATGGTCCTTGGGGCGAGCAGTACTTC.